The 17 T cell receptor beta chains presented below share a single source sample, sequenced in a study of cytomegalovirus exposure and HLA in healthy donors. With 60 Vbeta and 13 Jbeta primers, the PCR was carried out. Profiling relied on immunoSEQ multiplex PCR, and the TCRdb table lists in-frame clones only, not all of them. Among 80,000 to 100,000 clones listed, roughly 76% were seen once. The sequenced sample was PBMCs. The receptors originated from a man aged 50 or older in good health and CMV-seronegative.

The V gene is TRBV7-6, the J gene TRBJ2-3; 9 nucleotides align to TRBD1. Germline CDR1 SGHVS, CDR2 FNYEAQ. The CDR3 sequence is 16 residues long. The ends lost 5 bases at V and 4 bases at J; junction bases unmatched: 10. For the CDR3, the DNA is TGTGCCAGCAGCCCTAACAGGGGGCGCTTGGCAGATACGCAGTATTTT. Residues: CASSPNRGRLADTQYF.

This clone was seen only a few times. The V call is TRBV28, the J call TRBJ2-7; D is ambiguous. Germline CDR1 and CDR2: MDHEN and SYDVKM. The CDR3 totals 12 residues. V shed 5 bases and J shed 4 bases, with 9 bases lying between them. DNA of the CDR3: TGTGCCAGCAGTCCCAGAAATTACGAGCAGTACTTC. Its translation: CASSPRNYEQYF.

J is TRBJ1-6 and V is TRBV5-6, with D perhaps matching TRBD1 (5 bases). Germline V gives CDR1 SGHDT, CDR2 YYEEEE. V lost 4 bases, J lost 1 base, and 9 bases lay in between. This CDR3 is built from 15 residues. CDR3: CASSTGGSYNSPLHF. The DNA for the CDR3 is TGTGCCAGCAGCACCGGGGGGTCCTATAATTCACCCCTCCACTTT.

The rearrangement uses TRBV27 and TRBJ1-5; 8 bases are a match to TRBD1. Trimming removed 0 bases from V and 4 bases from J; junction bases left unmatched: 11. The germline V gene encodes CDR1 MNHEY and CDR2 SMNVEV (reference sequence). The CDR3 contains 18 residues. This CDR3 is CASSLSGDLTGVNQPQHF. The CDR3 DNA reads as TGTGCCAGCAGTTTATCGGGGGACTTGACAGGGGTGAATCAGCCCCAGCATTTT.

The rearrangement uses TRBV5-8 and TRBJ2-3, with 7 bases identical to TRBD2. Germline V gene data show CDR1 as SGHTS and CDR2 as YDEGEE. The CDR3 length is 16 residues. V gave up 4 bases and J gave up 3 bases; unmatched junction bases: 11. CDR3 bases: TGTGCCAGCAGCCCCGCTGCCGGGAGGTCTACAGATACGCAGTATTTT. It translates to CASSPAAGRSTDTQYF.

The chain carries TRBV6-4 and TRBJ2-2, with 8 positions matching TRBD1. CDR1 and CDR2 from the germline V gene are MRHNA and SNTAGT. The CDR3 length is 15 residues. V lost 3 bases to trimming and J lost 4 bases; unmatched junction nucleotides: 4. The CDR3 DNA sequence: TGTGCCAGCAGTGAAAGGACAGGGTTCACCGGGGAGCTGTTTTTT. Its protein is CASSERTGFTGELFF.

This chain links TRBV10-3 with TRBJ1-6; D unresolved. Trimming shortened V by 4 bases and J by 9 bases, and 13 bases separated the two germline ends. Germline CDR1 and CDR2: ENHRY and SYGVKD. The CDR3 sequence is 14 residues long. CDR3 residues: CAISGEAPGSPLHF. Written as DNA, the CDR3 is TGTGCCATCAGTGGGGAGGCCCCCGGTTCACCCCTCCACTTT.

The V call is TRBV5-1, the J call TRBJ1-4; 9 nucleotides match TRBD1. The CDR3 runs to 16 residues. The J segment lost 6 bases and the V segment lost 4 bases, leaving 10 bases of the junction unmatched. From germline, CDR1 is SGHRS and CDR2 YFSETQ. The CDR3 region has the DNA TGCGCCAGCAGCCCCACAGGGGGCCAGCGGTATGAAAAACTGTTTTTT. Encoded protein: CASSPTGGQRYEKLFF.

V gene TRBV12-5 combines with J gene TRBJ2-1; 14 bases align to TRBD2. V gave up 3 bases and J gave up 10 bases; unmatched junction bases: 5. This CDR3 has 15 amino acids. Germline V gene data show CDR1 as LGHNT and CDR2 as FRNRAP. The DNA of the CDR3 is TGTGCTAGTGGTTTTGGACTAGCGGGGGGCGGGGAGCAGTTCTTC. Amino acids: CASGFGLAGGGEQFF.

V usage is TRBV9 and J usage is TRBJ2-7, with a possible D match to TRBD2 (5 bases). Germline V gives CDR1 SGDLS, CDR2 YYNGEE. The CDR3 loop spans 14 amino acids. Deletions cut 0 bases from V and 3 bases from J, with 10 bases between. This chain's CDR3 is CASSVANEGYEQYF. As DNA, the CDR3 is TGTGCCAGCAGCGTAGCTAACGAGGGCTACGAGCAGTACTTC.

The chain has TRBV6-1 and TRBJ1-1; 8 bases map to TRBD1. Trimming cost V 3 bases and J 5 bases; bases outside gene matches: 20. CDR1 is MNHNS and CDR2 is SASEGT in the germline V gene. The CDR3 contains 19 residues. Here the CDR3 DNA reads TGTGCCAGCAGTGAGGGGTCGTTTCGGGGGACAGGTGGAGGGACTGAAGCTTTCTTT. It translates to CASSEGSFRGTGGGTEAFF.

This CDR3 reads CASRPIGANYGYTF. The CDR3 nucleotides are TGTGCCAGCAGGCCAATAGGAGCTAACTATGGCTACACCTTC. The chain uses TRBV28 and TRBJ1-2; D gene ambiguous. The CDR3 is made up of 14 amino acids. V lost 6 bases, J lost 0 bases, and 11 bases lay in between. Germline CDR1 reads MDHEN; CDR2 reads SYDVKM.

This chain connects TRBV5-6 to TRBJ2-2; tentatively, D is TRBD1 (6 bases). Germline-derived CDR1 and CDR2 are SGHDT and YYEEEE. V gave up 0 bases and J gave up 4 bases, with 13 bases separating them. This CDR3 is built from 16 residues. This CDR3 reads CASSLGSRGRTGELFF. The CDR3 nucleotides are TGTGCCAGCAGCTTGGGTAGCAGGGGCCGCACCGGGGAGCTGTTTTTT.

The genes are TRBV5-1 and TRBJ1-5; D may be TRBD1 (5 bases). The length of the CDR3 is 14 residues. Trimming pared 4 bases from V and 2 bases from J, leaving 10 bases between. Germline CDR1 SGHRS, CDR2 YFSETQ. The CDR3: CASSPDSGNQPQHF. CDR3 DNA: TGCGCCAGCAGCCCCGACAGCGGCAATCAGCCCCAGCATTTT.

This clone occurred once. The chain carries TRBV21-1 and TRBJ1-5; TRBD1 is the table's D call and was not checked against the DNA. TRBV21-1 is a known pseudogene. CDR3 length equals 13 residues. The CDR3 region has the DNA TGTGCCTGCCCCCCGGGACAAAATCAGCCCCAGCATTTT. Residues: CACPPGQNQPQHF.

The chain recombines TRBV13 with TRBJ2-7; tentative D call: TRBD1 (5 bases). The CDR3 covers 15 residues. With 6 bases removed from V and 9 bases from J, the gap between germline ends came to 24 bases. Germline-derived CDR1 and CDR2 are PRHDT and FYEKMQ (reference sequence). The CDR3, as DNA: TGTGCCAGCAGTAACCAGGGTGATTCTTCTAGAGGGCAGTACTTC. Amino acid sequence: CASSNQGDSSRGQYF. The full variable domain, with the rest looked up from reference TRBV13 and TRBJ2-7, is AAGVIQSPRHLIKEKRETATLKCYPIPRHDTVYWYQQGPGQDPQFLISFYEKMQSDKGSIPDRFSAQQFSDYHSELNMSSLELGDSALYFCASSNQGDSSRGQYFGPGTRLTVT.

This clone appeared a few times. The chain recombines TRBV4-1 with TRBJ1-6, with D unresolved. Germline CDR1 and CDR2: MGHRA and YSYEKL. This CDR3 has 15 amino acids. V lost 4 bases, J lost 7 bases, and 14 bases lay in between. The CDR3 sequence: CASSPWTEVNSPLHF. The DNA of the CDR3 is TGCGCCAGCAGCCCCTGGACGGAGGTCAATTCACCCCTCCACTTT.